The 20 T cell receptor beta chains reported below all come from one sample, sequenced in a study of blood T cell repertoires in COVID-19. The table came from immunoSEQ multiplex PCR; TCRdb's copy has only in-frame clones and leaves some out. The sample contains around 120,000 clones, 80% of which appear only once. The specimen sequenced was peripheral blood. These receptors were obtained from a human donor in a cohort sampled during active COVID-19.

The CDR3 region has the DNA TGCAGTGCTAGTCAGGGGGATGAGCAGTTCTTC. It translates to CSASQGDEQFF. The J gene is TRBJ2-1, the V gene TRBV20-1; 7 positions match TRBD1. The germline gives CDR1 DFQATT, CDR2 SNEGSKA (reference sequence). V was pared by 3 bases and J by 8 bases, with 1 base of the junction left unmatched. This CDR3 has 11 residues.

The chain carries TRBV11-2 and TRBJ2-2; D not certain. Germline V gene lookup returns CDR1 SGHAT and CDR2 FQNNGV. This CDR3 spans 16 amino acids. Trimming pared 0 bases from V and 4 bases from J, leaving 12 bases between. CDR3 sequence reads: CASSLDAGQITGELFF. The DNA of the CDR3 is TGTGCCAGCAGCTTAGATGCAGGTCAAATCACCGGGGAGCTGTTTTTT.

This sequence joins TRBV7-9 and TRBJ1-1; D is undetermined. This CDR3 region has 11 residues. The V end lost 4 bases, the J end lost 11 bases, and 11 bases lay between the germline ends. The germline V gene encodes CDR1 SEHNR and CDR2 FQNEAQ (reference sequence). In DNA, the CDR3 is TGTGCCAGCAGCTCTGGTAGCGGGGCTTTCTTT. Translation gives CASSSGSGAFF.

This clone showed up just a few times. The chain combines TRBV6-6 with TRBJ1-5, with D perhaps TRBD1 (6 bases). The CDR3 is 16 residues long. In germline, CDR1 is MNHNY, CDR2 SVGAGI (reference sequence). V gave up 6 bases and J gave up 5 bases, with 20 bases separating them. The CDR3 reads CASRTNPGVEDQPQHF. CDR3 sequence (DNA): TGTGCCAGCAGAACGAACCCAGGGGTTGAGGATCAGCCCCAGCATTTT.

This clone was counted between two and nine times. The chain uses TRBV6-2 or TRBV6-3 and TRBJ2-7; TRBD2 aligns across 7 bases. After removal of 0 bases from V and 6 bases from J, the junction contained 8 bases not matched to a gene. CDR1 and CDR2 from the germline V gene are MNHEY and SVGEGT. The length of the CDR3 is 15 residues. The CDR3 region is CASSYSSSGLSEQYF. As DNA, the CDR3 is TGTGCCAGCAGTTACTCGTCTAGCGGATTGAGCGAGCAGTACTTC.

V usage is TRBV3-1 (or the pseudogene TRBV3-2) and J usage is TRBJ2-7, with a possible D match to TRBD1 (5 bases). Germline V gene sequence: CDR1 LGHDT, CDR2 YNNKEL (reference sequence). V was cut by 1 base and J by 6 bases, with 16 bases left in between. This CDR3 has 15 amino acids. The CDR3 here is CASSQVVSQGGEQYF. CDR3 coding DNA: TGTGCCAGCAGCCAAGTAGTTAGTCAGGGCGGCGAGCAGTACTTC.

V gene TRBV2 combines with J gene TRBJ2-5; maybe TRBD2 (6 bases). Between the trimmed V and J ends, which lost 6 bases and 4 bases, there was a span of 12 bases. CDR1 and CDR2 from the germline V gene are SNHLY and FYNNEI. CDR3 length equals 13 residues. CDR3 loop: CASRGGAIETQYF. For the CDR3, the DNA is TGTGCCAGCAGGGGGGGAGCAATAGAGACCCAGTACTTC. Full variable domain (remainder filled in from reference TRBV2 and TRBJ2-5): EPEVTQTPSHQVTQMGQEVILRCVPISNHLYFYWYRQILGQKVEFLVSFYNNEISEKSEIFDDQFSVERPDGSNFTLKIRSTKLEDSAMYFCASRGGAIETQYFGPGTRLLVL.

The rearrangement uses TRBV6-5 and TRBJ2-5, with TRBD2 matching 8 bases. The junction had 9 bases not matched to a gene; V was cut back by 6 bases and J by 6 bases. CDR3 length: 14 residues. The germline V gene has CDR1 MNHEY and CDR2 SVGAGI. The CDR3 loop is CASRRAGEMKTQYF. CDR3 sequence (DNA): TGTGCCAGCAGGAGAGCGGGGGAGATGAAGACCCAGTACTTC.

The rearrangement joins TRBV7-9 to TRBJ2-5; D is unresolved. The V end lost 3 bases, the J end lost 2 bases, and 10 bases lay between the germline ends. The CDR3 covers 14 residues. Germline V gene sequence: CDR1 SEHNR, CDR2 FQNEAQ (reference sequence). The CDR3 loop reads CASSFYGAQETQYF. The CDR3 nucleotides are TGTGCCAGCAGCTTCTATGGAGCACAAGAGACCCAGTACTTC.

CDR3 amino acids: CASSNPDRSDSPLHF. CDR3 in DNA: TGTGCCAGCAGCAATCCCGACAGGTCTGATTCACCCCTCCACTTT. The rearrangement uses TRBV21-1 and TRBJ1-6; the DNA was not used to check the table's D call, TRBD1. TRBV21-1 is a listed pseudogene. This CDR3 contains 15 residues.

This clone has more than one count but fewer than ten. The V and J genes are TRBV6-2 or TRBV6-3 and TRBJ1-1; 10 positions match TRBD1. The CDR3 runs 17 residues. V shed 4 bases and J 4 bases; nucleotides not matched to a gene: 12. Germline CDR1 and CDR2: MNHEY and SVGEGT. CDR3 region: CASSSTTGGGTRTEAFF. Here the CDR3 DNA reads TGTGCCAGCAGTTCAACGACAGGGGGCGGAACGCGCACTGAAGCTTTCTTT.

The V gene is TRBV7-9, the J gene TRBJ2-3, with 11 bases identical to TRBD1. The CDR3 has 16 amino acids. The germline CDR1 and CDR2 sequences are SEHNR and FQNEAQ (reference sequence). J gave up 0 bases and V 1 base, and 0 bases lay outside the gene matches. The CDR3 nucleotides are TGTGCCAGCAGCTTAGGGACAGGGGGCAGCACAGATACGCAGTATTTT. It is translated as CASSLGTGGSTDTQYF.

This chain uses TRBV28 with TRBJ1-4; tentative D call: TRBD1 (6 bases). V shed 6 bases and J shed 6 bases, with 11 bases lying between them. The CDR3 spans 13 residues. Germline loops: CDR1 MDHEN, CDR2 SYDVKM. This CDR3 reads CASRTGYYEKLFF. The CDR3 nucleotides read TGTGCCAGCAGGACAGGTTATTATGAAAAACTGTTTTTT.

This sequence joins TRBV5-1 and TRBJ2-1, with TRBD1 identical over 7 bases. The CDR3 is 13 residues long. Looked up from germline, CDR1 is SGHRS and CDR2 is YFSETQ. With V trimmed by 4 bases and J by 7 bases, 5 bases remained unmatched. The CDR3 nucleotides are TGCGCCAGCAGCCAGCCGACAGGGAATGAGCAGTTCTTC. Its protein product is CASSQPTGNEQFF.

This chain connects TRBV28 to TRBJ2-3; D unclear. The germline V and J ends were trimmed by 11 bases and 1 base, with 19 bases remaining between them. The CDR3 loop spans 15 amino acids. The germline CDR1 and CDR2 sequences are MDHEN and SYDVKM. The CDR3 spells CAANGGWAGTDTQYF. The CDR3 region has the DNA TGTGCCGCAAACGGTGGTTGGGCTGGCACAGATACGCAGTATTTT.

The chain couples TRBV7-8 to TRBJ2-5, with D uncertain. Per the germline V gene, CDR1 is SGHVS and CDR2 is FQNEAQ. V was pared by 1 base and J by 5 bases, with 11 bases between. The CDR3 has 14 amino acids. This CDR3 is CASSLEWSGETQYF. The CDR3 coding sequence is TGTGCCAGCAGCTTAGAATGGTCGGGTGAGACCCAGTACTTC.

The chain recombines TRBV3-1 (or the pseudogene TRBV3-2) with TRBJ2-7; D might be TRBD1 (6 bases). The CDR3 runs to 16 residues. Trimming removed 1 base from V and 2 bases from J, with 15 bases in between. Germline CDR1 and CDR2: LGHDT and YNNKEL (reference sequence). The CDR3 coding sequence is TGTGCCAGCAGCCAAGCTGGCGGACAGAGAACCTACGAGCAGTACTTC. Translated, it gives CASSQAGGQRTYEQYF.

This rearrangement joins TRBV2 to TRBJ2-7; D remains ambiguous. There are 12 residues in the CDR3. CDR1 and CDR2 from the germline V gene are SNHLY and FYNNEI. Trimming took 5 bases from V and 1 from J, leaving 6 bases between them. The CDR3 sequence is CASSPTSYEQYF. The CDR3 DNA follows: TGTGCCAGCAGTCCCACATCCTACGAGCAGTACTTC.

DNA of the CDR3: TGTGCCAGCTCACCATTTGGCAGTAACTATGGCTACACCTTC. It translates to CASSPFGSNYGYTF. The chain is built from TRBV18 and TRBJ1-2; no clear D gene. The germline V and J ends were trimmed by 2 bases and 1 base, with 8 bases remaining between them. The CDR3 extends over 14 amino acids. Germline lookup yields CDR1 KGHSH and CDR2 LQKENI.

The J gene is TRBJ2-4, the V gene TRBV29-1; TRBD2 matches at 8 bases. CDR3 length: 14 amino acids. Losses at the gene ends were 1 base for V and 5 bases for J; bases not matched to a gene: 4. CDR1 and CDR2 (germline): SQVTM, ANQGSEA. The CDR3 bases are TGCAGCGTTGAAGTGCGGGGGGCCCAAAACATTCAGTACTTC. Amino acids: CSVEVRGAQNIQYF.